This TCR beta chain was documented in a study of control samples from healthy donors and cancer patients. CDR1 and CDR2 from the germline V gene are MNHEY and SMNVEV (reference sequence). With 6 bases clipped from V and 7 bases from J, the junction kept 10 bases outside the gene matches. The CDR3 consists of 14 residues. Some clones are missing from TCRdb's copy, which holds only in-frame ones; the method was immunoSEQ multiplex PCR. Of approximately 140,000 clones listed, more than 90% were seen once; the top ten hold about 11%. Sequenced sample: blood. The origin of this receptor is a man aged 25-45 years in good health. The chain is built from TRBV27 and TRBJ1-2; 8 positions agree with TRBD1. CDR3 nucleotides: TGTGCCAGCAGCCTCGGGGGCAGGGGGCGTGGCTACACCTTC. As protein: CASSLGGRGRGYTF.